This note documents a single TCR beta chain sequence. The data are from a study of blood T cell repertoires in COVID-19. Sequencing was performed with immunoSEQ multiplex PCR; in TCRdb, only in-frame clones are kept and a portion is missing. The sample has about 48,000 clones, more than 70% seen once. The germline gives CDR1 WNHNN, CDR2 SYGVQD (reference sequence). The CDR3 sequence is 15 residues long. V was clipped by 6 bases and J by 7 bases, with 16 bases between them. The specimen sequenced was peripheral blood. The chain employs TRBV10-1 and TRBJ1-6, with D possibly matching TRBD1 (5 bases). This clonotype was sampled from a human donor in a cohort sampled during active COVID-19. CDR3 coding DNA: TGCGCCAGCAGAGCAGGGTATTGCTGCAATTCACCCCTCCACTTT. It translates to CASRAGYCCNSPLHF.